These T cell receptor beta chains were read from a single sample in a study of blood T cell repertoires in COVID-19. Repertoires were generated with immunoSEQ multiplex PCR, while TCRdb's copy carries only in-frame clones and drops some. Altogether approximately 90,000 clones are present, around 86% being singletons, with the ten largest covering around 5.2%. Sequenced input: peripheral blood. These receptors all stem from a man aged 55 to 70 with COVID-19, enrolled during active disease. CDR3s include the opening cysteine and the closing phenylalanine or tryptophan. The D gene is left open where the match is weak. Clone size is stated in some rows and not others, as once, few, many or a class when expanded.

d_call,v_call,clone_size,j_call,cdr3_nt,cdr3_aa
TRBD2,TRBV5-4,NA,TRBJ2-1,TGTGCCAGCAGCTTTCGGACTAGCGGGCACTACAATGAGCAGTTCTTC,CASSFRTSGHYNEQFF
TRBD1,TRBV7-6,NA,TRBJ1-1,TGTGCCAGCAGCTTAGGCCGGGCAGGGGGTAGGGGGATGGGCACTGAAGCTTTCTTT,CASSLGRAGGRGMGTEAFF
NA,TRBV5-1,NA,TRBJ1-5,TGCGCCAGCAGCTTGGCCGGGAGTAGCAATCAGCCCCAGCATTTT,CASSLAGSSNQPQHF
TRBD1,TRBV23-1,NA,TRBJ2-7,TGCGCCAGCAGTCCACAGGGGGCTTTAGGCTACGAGCAGTACTTC,CASSPQGALGYEQYF
TRBD1,TRBV28,NA,TRBJ1-4,TGTGCCAGCAGTTTTGGACAGGGGGGGGAAAAACTGTTTTTT,CASSFGQGGEKLFF
TRBD1,TRBV30,NA,TRBJ1-4,TGTGCCTGGAGTGCCGGGACAGTTAATGAAAAACTGTTTTTT,CAWSAGTVNEKLFF
TRBD2,TRBV3-1/TRBV3-2,NA,TRBJ2-3,TGTGCCAGCAGCCGTAGCGGGATACGCACAGATACGCAGTATTTT,CASSRSGIRTDTQYF
NA,TRBV19,NA,TRBJ1-1,TGTGCCAGTAGTGGGGCAGGACCTAAAGCTTTCTTT,CASSGAGPKAFF
TRBD2,TRBV19,NA,TRBJ2-3,TGTGCCAGTGGAGCGGGATACACAGATACGCAGTATTTT,CASGAGYTDTQYF
NA,TRBV5-1,NA,TRBJ1-5,TGCGCCAGCAGCTTGGCCGGGGATAGCAATCAGCCCCAGCATTTT,CASSLAGDSNQPQHF
TRBD2,TRBV9,NA,TRBJ2-3,TGTGCCAGCAGCCCCGCTGGGGCGGGAGTCCGCGATACGCAGTATTTT,CASSPAGAGVRDTQYF
TRBD2,TRBV2,once,TRBJ2-7,TGTGCCAGCAGCCCTTCACGGGAGGACTCCTACGAGCAGTACTTC,CASSPSREDSYEQYF
TRBD1,TRBV24-1,NA,TRBJ2-7,TGTGCCACCAGTGACGTGGACAGGAACTCCTACGAGCAGTACTTC,CATSDVDRNSYEQYF
TRBD2,TRBV10-3,NA,TRBJ2-2,TGTGCCATCAGTACCACTAGCGGGCGGGCGGGCACCGGGGAGCTGTTTTTT,CAISTTSGRAGTGELFF
NA,TRBV11-2,NA,TRBJ1-1,TGTGCCAGCACCCGGGACTCCTTCGCCCCTGAAGCTTTCTTT,CASTRDSFAPEAFF
TRBD1,TRBV24-1,NA,TRBJ1-2,TGTGCCACCGGAAACAGGGGGGACTATGGCTACACCTTC,CATGNRGDYGYTF
NA,TRBV19,NA,TRBJ2-3,TGTGCCAGTAGTATCTCGCGTGATTCGCAGTATTTT,CASSISRDSQYF
NA,TRBV15,NA,TRBJ2-7,TGTGCCACCAGCAGACGGGTCGGTGAGAAATCCTACGAGCAGTACTTC,CATSRRVGEKSYEQYF
NA,TRBV7-8,NA,TRBJ2-3,TGTGCCAGCAGCTTAGGTCCCCAGGATACGCAGTATTTT,CASSLGPQDTQYF
NA,TRBV12-3/TRBV12-4,NA,TRBJ1-2,TGTGCCAGCAGTTCTCAGGGGCGCTATGGCTACACCTTC,CASSSQGRYGYTF
NA,TRBV7-2,NA,TRBJ2-7,TGTGCCAGCAGCTTAGAAGCTAGCCGAACCTACGAGCAGTACTTC,CASSLEASRTYEQYF
NA,TRBV4-1,NA,TRBJ1-5,TGCGCCAGCAGCCAAGATCCCCCAGGGAGGAATCAGCCCCAGCATTTT,CASSQDPPGRNQPQHF
NA,TRBV7-6,NA,TRBJ2-3,TGTGCCAGCAGCGAACATCCTCGGGGGGCCACAGATACGCAGTATTTT,CASSEHPRGATDTQYF
TRBD1,TRBV27,NA,TRBJ2-7,TGTGCCAGCAGCCGGACAGGCTACGAGCAGTACTTC,CASSRTGYEQYF
TRBD2,TRBV18,NA,TRBJ2-5,TGTGCCAGCAAGGGACTAGCGGGAGTGGGGAATCAAGAGACCCAGTACTTC,CASKGLAGVGNQETQYF
TRBD1,TRBV18,NA,TRBJ2-5,TGTGCCAGCTCACCGGTCGGGACAGGGGGCTTGGAGACCCAGTACTTC,CASSPVGTGGLETQYF
NA,TRBV6-2/TRBV6-3,NA,TRBJ2-2,TGTGCCAGCAGTTACTCGATGGCCGCGGGGTCTAGCGTCAACACCGGGGAGCTGTTTTTT,CASSYSMAAGSSVNTGELFF
TRBD1,TRBV4-1,NA,TRBJ1-6,TGCGCCAGCAGCCAAGCGTACAGGGGGCGCCGTTCACCCCTCCACTTT,CASSQAYRGRRSPLHF
TRBD1,TRBV29-1,NA,TRBJ1-1,TGCAGCGCCAAACCGGACAGGGCGGGCACTGAAGCTTTCTTT,CSAKPDRAGTEAFF
TRBD1,TRBV5-1,NA,TRBJ1-2,TGCGCCAGCAGCCCAACTAAAGGGACAGTCTATGGCTACACCTTC,CASSPTKGTVYGYTF
NA,TRBV3-1/TRBV3-2,few,TRBJ2-1,TGTGCCAGCAGCCAAGCGGAGAGTGAGCAGTTCTTC,CASSQAESEQFF
NA,TRBV10-3,NA,TRBJ1-5,TGTGCCATCAGTGAGTCCGACCAGCGGTATCAGCCCCAGCATTTT,CAISESDQRYQPQHF
NA,TRBV18,NA,TRBJ1-2,TGTGCCAGCTCCAGAAGAGGAGGGCCCTACTATGGCTACACCTTC,CASSRRGGPYYGYTF
NA,TRBV11-2,NA,TRBJ2-5,TGTGCCAGCAGCCCCTTTATAGGGGCGTCAGGAGAGACCCAGTACTTC,CASSPFIGASGETQYF
TRBD1,TRBV28,NA,TRBJ1-2,TGTGCCAGCAGTCCGGGACAGCTCTATGGAAGCTACACCTTC,CASSPGQLYGSYTF
NA,TRBV11-2,NA,TRBJ1-6,TGTGCCAGCAGCTTAGGGCAGGCAGAATTCGCACCCCTCCACTTT,CASSLGQAEFAPLHF
TRBD2,TRBV11-2,NA,TRBJ2-3,TGTGCCAGCAGCTCTAGAGGGGAGGTAGCGGGAGGGCCTAGAGATACGCAGTATTTT,CASSSRGEVAGGPRDTQYF
NA,TRBV4-2,NA,TRBJ2-1,TGTGCCAGCAGCCAAGATACGGGTTTTCGGCAGTTCTTC,CASSQDTGFRQFF
TRBD2,TRBV6-2/TRBV6-3,NA,TRBJ2-7,TGTGCCAGCAGTTCTCTTATTGGGACTAGCGGGGGGTACGAGCAGTACTTC,CASSSLIGTSGGYEQYF
NA,TRBV7-9,NA,TRBJ1-4,TGTGCTGGGACGGAGGGCTCAGATGGTGAAAAACTGTTTTTT,CAGTEGSDGEKLFF
TRBD1,TRBV2,once,TRBJ1-6,TGTGCCAGCAGGGAACAGGGGTGGTCCCTCCACTTT,CASREQGWSLHF
NA,TRBV7-3,NA,TRBJ2-2,TGTGCCAGCAGGGCGGGACTCGAGAACACCGGGGAGCTGTTTTTT,CASRAGLENTGELFF
NA,TRBV7-2,NA,TRBJ1-4,TGTGCCAGCAGCGAACAGGGAGGGGTTTGGGAAAAACTGTTTTTT,CASSEQGGVWEKLFF
TRBD2,TRBV19,NA,TRBJ2-1,TGTGCCAGTAGCTCCGGGACTAGCGGGAGACATGAGCAGTTCTTC,CASSSGTSGRHEQFF